The 29 T cell receptor beta chains presented below share a single source sample, sequenced in a study of blood T cell repertoires in COVID-19. The data were produced by immunoSEQ multiplex PCR, yet TCRdb's version contains in-frame clones alone and is incomplete. Of over 95,000 clones listed, less than 85% are singletons. The sequencing input was peripheral blood. The source is a human donor in a cohort sampled during active COVID-19.

CDR3 DNA: TGTGCCAGCAGCTTAGGGACAGGGACCTATGGCTACACCTTC. Its protein is CASSLGTGTYGYTF. J is TRBJ1-2 and V is TRBV7-2, with 8 bases fitting TRBD1. The CDR3 is 14 amino acids. Per the germline V gene, CDR1 is SGHTA and CDR2 is FQGNSA. V lost 1 base and J lost 4; bases outside the gene matches: 2.

The DNA of the CDR3 is TGCGCCAGCAGCCAAGCCCTGGGGGGTGAGAACATTCAGTACTTC. Protein sequence: CASSQALGGENIQYF. The chain links TRBV4-3 to TRBJ2-4, with a tentative D call TRBD2 (6 bases). This CDR3 comprises 15 residues. V lost 1 base and J lost 7, with 14 bases in between. Germline-derived CDR1 and CDR2 are LGHNA and YSLEER.

This clone was counted a single time. The V gene is TRBV7-2, the J gene TRBJ2-7, with 8 positions matching TRBD1. CDR3 size: 15 residues. Trimming cost V 5 bases and J 6 bases; bases outside gene matches: 12. Germline values: CDR1 SGHTA, CDR2 FQGNSA. The CDR3 sequence: CASSPTGTGFVEQYF. DNA of the CDR3: TGTGCCAGCAGCCCCACCGGGACAGGTTTTGTCGAGCAGTACTTC.

The chain joins TRBV4-1 to TRBJ2-3; no clear D gene. The CDR3 covers 13 residues. The V end lost 4 bases, the J end lost 4 bases, and 9 bases lay between the germline ends. Germline values: CDR1 MGHRA, CDR2 YSYEKL. The CDR3 bases are TGCGCCAGCAGCCTCCTAGTCCCAGATACGCAGTATTTT. Its translation: CASSLLVPDTQYF.

The V call is TRBV6-5, the J call TRBJ1-3; TRBD1 agrees at 8 bases. This CDR3 is 15 amino acids long. Germline V gene data show CDR1 as MNHEY and CDR2 as SVGAGI. The trim removed 0 bases at V and 4 bases at J, leaving 2 bases unmatched. The CDR3 DNA reads as TGTGCCAGCAGTTACTCGACAGGGGCCGGAAACACCATATATTTT. This translates into CASSYSTGAGNTIYF.

The chain joins TRBV18 to TRBJ1-1; D gene ambiguous. This CDR3 spans 14 amino acids. The germline V gene encodes CDR1 KGHSH and CDR2 LQKENI. Trimming took 3 bases from V and 0 from J, leaving 8 bases between them. CDR3 in amino acids: CASSPSRLNTEAFF. CDR3 coding DNA: TGTGCCAGCTCACCTTCCAGGTTGAACACTGAAGCTTTCTTT.

The chain is built from TRBV10-3 and TRBJ2-7; 7 nucleotides agree with TRBD1. CDR3 size: 12 residues. With 6 bases clipped from V and 2 bases from J, the junction kept 1 base outside the gene matches. Germline V lookup: CDR1 ENHRY, CDR2 SYGVKD. The CDR3 DNA sequence: TGTGCCATCAGCACAGGGGCCTACGAGCAGTACTTC. As protein: CAISTGAYEQYF.

Turning to this clone: Other DNA sequences in the sample encode the same CDR3. The chain employs TRBV6-1 and TRBJ1-5, with D perhaps matching TRBD1 (5 bases). CDR1 is MNHNS, CDR2 SASEGT, per germline. Between the trimmed V and J ends, which lost 2 bases and 0 bases, there was a span of 11 bases. CDR3 length equals 16 residues. DNA of the CDR3: TGTGCCAGCAGTGAATTGGCAGGGTATAGCAATCAGCCCCAGCATTTT. Amino acids: CASSELAGYSNQPQHF.

This clone was detected once. The rearrangement uses TRBV28 and TRBJ2-7, with D possibly matching TRBD2 (7 bases). The CDR3 covers 16 residues. V was clipped by 5 bases and J by 1 base, with 18 bases between them. Germline assignment: CDR1 MDHEN and CDR2 SYDVKM. Here the CDR3 reads CASSPLGGGLSYEQYF. The CDR3 coding sequence is TGTGCCAGCAGTCCCCTGGGCGGGGGCCTATCCTACGAGCAGTACTTC.

The chain recombines TRBV9 with TRBJ2-3; no firm D call. Trimming took off 4 bases at V and 2 bases at J, with 8 bases between the two ends. Germline V gene lookup returns CDR1 SGDLS and CDR2 YYNGEE. The CDR3 contains 13 residues. In DNA, the CDR3 is TGTGCCAGCAGCCTTCCGTCCACAGATACGCAGTATTTT. Its translation: CASSLPSTDTQYF.

V and J are TRBV6-5 and TRBJ2-3, with TRBD2 identical over 12 bases. CDR3 length: 16 amino acids. Per germline, CDR1 MNHEY and CDR2 SVGAGI. V lost 4 bases, J lost 0 bases, and 2 bases stayed unmatched. In DNA form, the CDR3 reads TGTGCCAGCAGTTCAACTAGCGGGGGGAGCACAGATACGCAGTATTTT. Its translation: CASSSTSGGSTDTQYF.

The chain carries TRBV11-2 and TRBJ2-7; tentative D call: TRBD1 (6 bases). The CDR3 runs 15 residues. Germline V CDR1 and CDR2: SGHAT, FQNNGV. Trimming shortened V by 5 bases and J by 0 bases, and 14 bases separated the two germline ends. The CDR3 DNA follows: TGTGCCAGCAGCCAAAACAGGGAGAGCTCCTACGAGCAGTACTTC. It specifies CASSQNRESSYEQYF.

The chain couples TRBV11-1 to TRBJ2-2; TRBD2 aligns across 9 bases. The J segment lost 6 bases and the V segment lost 5 bases, leaving 7 bases of the junction unmatched. The CDR3 totals 15 residues. Germline lookup yields CDR1 SGHAT and CDR2 FQDESV (reference sequence). Here the CDR3 DNA reads TGTGCCAGCAGCCCGCGGGGGGGCACCCCCGGGGAGCTGTTTTTT. Its translation: CASSPRGGTPGELFF.

The gene calls are TRBV5-1 and TRBJ2-3; 7 positions match TRBD2. CDR1 and CDR2 (germline): SGHRS, YFSETQ. With 0 bases clipped from V and 6 bases from J, the junction kept 4 bases outside the gene matches. The CDR3 runs to 14 residues. The CDR3 protein is CASSLGGGFDTQYF. The CDR3 region has the DNA TGCGCCAGCAGCTTGGGGGGAGGGTTCGATACGCAGTATTTT. The entire variable domain, with the rest obtained from reference TRBV5-1 and TRBJ2-3, is as follows: KAGVTQTPRYLIKTRGQQVTLSCSPISGHRSVSWYQQTPGQGLQFLFEYFSETQRNKGNFPGRFSGRQFSNSRSEMNVSTLELGDSALYLCASSLGGGFDTQYFGPGTRLTVL.

The chain uses TRBV7-9 and TRBJ1-2, with 8 bases lining up with TRBD1. V dropped 5 bases and J dropped 8; count of bases not matched to a gene: 7. The CDR3 is made up of 13 amino acids. Germline assignment: CDR1 SEHNR and CDR2 FQNEAQ (reference sequence). The CDR3 protein is CASSRGTGGGYTF. The CDR3 nucleotides are TGTGCCAGCAGCCGAGGGACAGGTGGGGGCTACACCTTC.

The chain couples TRBV6-5 to TRBJ1-6, with D perhaps TRBD1 (6 bases). Trimming cost V 10 bases and J 5 bases, with 15 bases left between them. Per germline, CDR1 MNHEY and CDR2 SVGAGI. CDR3 length equals 14 residues. CDR3 sequence (DNA): TGTGCCACAACCGGGACATACGATAATTCACCCCTCCACTTT. Its protein is CATTGTYDNSPLHF.

This chain uses TRBV14 with TRBJ1-2; D gene uncertain. The CDR3 loop spans 11 amino acids. Germline loops: CDR1 SGHDN, CDR2 FVKESK. Trimming shortened V by 8 bases and J by 4 bases, and 8 bases separated the two germline ends. In nucleotides, the CDR3 is TGTGCCAGCGAGGGATCCTATGGCTACACCTTC. Translated, it gives CASEGSYGYTF.

The CDR3: CASSWTGVHTDTQYF. The CDR3 nucleotides read TGTGCCAGCAGCTGGACAGGGGTCCACACAGATACGCAGTATTTT. The rearrangement uses TRBV6-5 and TRBJ2-3; 9 nucleotides line up with TRBD1. The germline V gene encodes CDR1 MNHEY and CDR2 SVGAGI. This CDR3 has 15 residues. After removal of 6 bases from V and 2 bases from J, the junction contained 6 bases not matched to a gene.

With respect to this clone: A read error may be the cause here, since a much bigger clone is one base away. The chain links TRBV3-1 (or the pseudogene TRBV3-2) to TRBJ1-1; 8 bases align to TRBD1. CDR3 length: 13 amino acids. CDR1 LGHDT and CDR2 YNNKEL come from the germline V gene (reference sequence). J gave up 4 bases and V 6 bases, and 4 bases lay outside the gene matches. CDR3 sequence (DNA): TGTGCCAGCAGTTGGACAGGGAGCACTGAAGCTTTCTTT. Translated, it gives CASSWTGSTEAFF.

J is TRBJ2-5 and V is TRBV28; weak D call: TRBD1 (6 bases). Between the trimmed V and J ends, which lost 10 bases and 2 bases, there was a span of 14 bases. The CDR3 contains 13 residues. Germline V gene data show CDR1 as MDHEN and CDR2 as SYDVKM. CDR3 residues: CAIGQPNQETQYF. CDR3 nucleotides: TGTGCCATCGGACAGCCTAATCAAGAGACCCAGTACTTC. Supplemented by reference TRBV28 and TRBJ2-5, the full variable domain reads DVKVTQSSRYLVKRTGEKVFLECVQDMDHENMFWYRQDPGLGLRLIYFSYDVKMKEKGDIPEGYSVSREKKERFSLILESASTNQTSMYLCAIGQPNQETQYFGPGTRLLVL.

The V call is TRBV30, the J call TRBJ1-6; TRBD1 agrees at 8 bases. Unmatched junction bases numbered 10, after V lost 3 bases and J lost 9 bases. Germline values: CDR1 GTSNPN, CDR2 SVGIG (reference sequence). CDR3 length equals 15 residues. Written as DNA, the CDR3 is TGTGCCTGGAGACAAGGGACAGGCCAAATTTCACCCCTCCACTTT. Translated, it gives CAWRQGTGQISPLHF.

V gene TRBV6-2 or TRBV6-3 combines with J gene TRBJ2-7, with D unclear. V was trimmed by 4 bases and J by 0 bases, leaving 10 bases between them. Per germline, CDR1 MNHEY and CDR2 SVGEGT. CDR3 length: 14 amino acids. CDR3 loop: CASSSDIFSYEQYF. Written as DNA, the CDR3 is TGTGCCAGCAGTTCTGACATATTCTCCTACGAGCAGTACTTC.

This chain uses TRBV7-9 with TRBJ1-2; TRBD1 agrees at 8 bases. The CDR3 extends over 15 amino acids. Germline assignment: CDR1 SEHNR and CDR2 FQNEAQ (reference sequence). J was trimmed by 6 bases and V by 3 bases; bases with no gene match: 9. For the CDR3, the DNA is TGTGCCAGCAGCTTGACCAGGGGGCTGAGGAATGGCTACACCTTC. Translated, it gives CASSLTRGLRNGYTF.

The chain carries TRBV11-1 and TRBJ1-2; TRBD1 aligns across 7 bases. The CDR3 has 15 amino acids. J was trimmed by 0 bases and V by 5 bases; bases with no gene match: 6. Germline values: CDR1 SGHAT, CDR2 FQDESV (reference sequence). The chain's CDR3 is CASSLKQGPNYGYTF. CDR3 bases: TGTGCCAGCAGCCTAAAACAGGGGCCTAACTATGGCTACACCTTC.

V is TRBV5-1 and J is TRBJ1-2; D possibly corresponds to TRBD1 (5 bases). The germline V gene has CDR1 SGHRS and CDR2 YFSETQ. The CDR3 runs to 13 residues. V dropped 4 bases and J dropped 9 bases, with 16 bases sitting between them. CDR3 bases: TGCGCCAGCAGCCCGAACTTAGGGGAAAGCTACACCTTC. This translates into CASSPNLGESYTF. Supplemented by reference TRBV5-1 and TRBJ1-2, the full variable domain reads KAGVTQTPRYLIKTRGQQVTLSCSPISGHRSVSWYQQTPGQGLQFLFEYFSETQRNKGNFPGRFSGRQFSNSRSEMNVSTLELGDSALYLCASSPNLGESYTFGSGTRLTVV.

V and J are TRBV28 and TRBJ2-1, with 8 bases fitting TRBD2. The germline CDR1 and CDR2 sequences are MDHEN and SYDVKM. With 4 bases clipped from V and 4 bases from J, the junction kept 15 bases outside the gene matches. CDR3 length equals 18 residues. CDR3: CASSSLAGGLANYNEQFF. The CDR3 nucleotides read TGTGCCAGCAGTTCACTCGCGGGGGGCCTGGCGAATTACAATGAGCAGTTCTTC.

The CDR3, as DNA: TGTGCCTGGAGTGCAGCGGGACAGGGTTACTCACCCCTCCACTTT. Encoded protein: CAWSAAGQGYSPLHF. V usage is TRBV30 and J usage is TRBJ1-6; 9 bases line up with TRBD1. Trimming took 1 base from V and 10 from J; bases not matched to a gene: 8. CDR1 and CDR2 from the germline V gene are GTSNPN and SVGIG (reference sequence). This CDR3 region has 15 residues.

Comments on this clone: This same CDR3 is encoded by further DNA sequences in the sample. The chain combines TRBV5-1 with TRBJ2-2; maybe TRBD1 (5 bases). There are 16 residues in the CDR3. V lost 0 bases and J lost 1, with 10 bases in between. Looked up from germline, CDR1 is SGHRS and CDR2 is YFSETQ. For the CDR3, the DNA is TGCGCCAGCAGCTTGGGGGGCCAGGGGAACACCGGGGAGCTGTTTTTT. As protein: CASSLGGQGNTGELFF.

The chain joins TRBV6-5 to TRBJ1-6, with D perhaps matching TRBD1 (5 bases). V lost 0 bases, J lost 9 bases, and 12 bases lay in between. Germline CDR1 is MNHEY and CDR2 is SVGAGI. CDR3 size: 15 residues. The CDR3 nucleotides are TGTGCCAGCAGTTACTCGGGGGGGTCCCGTTCACCCCTCCACTTT. It translates to CASSYSGGSRSPLHF.